This passage covers 21 T cell receptor beta chains from one sample sequenced in a study of cytomegalovirus exposure and HLA in healthy donors. PCR employed 60 Vbeta and 13 Jbeta primers. Profiled with immunoSEQ multiplex PCR; TCRdb holds only in-frame clones, not every one. The repertoire holds roughly 100,000 clones, with 82% as singletons. Material for sequencing was PBMCs. The receptors stem from a man aged 50 or older in good health and CMV-seronegative.

The chain couples TRBV21-1 to TRBJ2-7; TRBD2, the table's D call, was not compared with the DNA. TRBV21-1 is a pseudogene segment. The CDR3 is made up of 16 amino acids. The CDR3 DNA follows: TGTGCCAGCAGCAAAGTCGGACTAGCGCCAGCGGGTGAGCAGTACGTC. Protein: CASSKVGLAPAGEQYV.

In this sample, this clone turned up a few times. This chain links TRBV30 with TRBJ1-5, with 7 bases identical to TRBD1. CDR1 and CDR2 (germline): GTSNPN, SVGIG (reference sequence). The CDR3 has 13 amino acids. Trimming cost V 3 bases and J 5 bases; bases outside gene matches: 4. The CDR3 DNA reads TGTGCCTGGAGCGGGACAGACGATCAGCCCCAGCATTTT. As protein: CAWSGTDDQPQHF.

The rearrangement links TRBV5-4 to TRBJ2-2, with a tentative D call TRBD1 (6 bases). This CDR3 has 13 residues. V lost 4 bases and J 5 bases, leaving 9 bases between the germline ends. The germline V gene has CDR1 SGHNT and CDR2 YYREEE (reference sequence). The CDR3 spells CASSTGITGELFF. Here the CDR3 DNA reads TGTGCCAGCAGCACAGGGATAACCGGGGAGCTGTTTTTT.

The chain has TRBV5-4 and TRBJ2-3; D unclear. Germline CDR1 reads SGHNT; CDR2 reads YYREEE (reference sequence). The V end lost 2 bases, the J end lost 0 bases, and 7 bases lay between the germline ends. The CDR3 runs to 14 residues. The CDR3 sequence is CASSLMASTDTQYF. DNA of the CDR3: TGTGCCAGCAGCTTAATGGCTAGCACAGATACGCAGTATTTT.

The chain uses TRBV28 and TRBJ1-5; D call uncertain. Germline-derived CDR1 and CDR2 are MDHEN and SYDVKM. The CDR3 contains 12 residues. The V end lost 6 bases, the J end lost 5 bases, and 8 bases lay between the germline ends. The CDR3 protein is CASRNTDQPQHF. The DNA of the CDR3 is TGTGCCAGCAGAAACACCGATCAGCCCCAGCATTTT.

This clone was detected once. The rearrangement links TRBV5-6 to TRBJ1-1; TRBD1 might be the D (6 bases). V was cut by 4 bases and J by 2 bases, with 15 bases left in between. Germline assignment: CDR1 SGHDT and CDR2 YYEEEE. This CDR3 has 15 amino acids. The CDR3 sequence is CASSEQGIVNTEAFF. DNA of the CDR3: TGTGCCAGCAGCGAACAGGGCATCGTTAACACTGAAGCTTTCTTT. Variable domain in full (rest from reference TRBV5-6 and TRBJ1-1): DAGVTQSPTHLIKTRGQQVTLRCSPKSGHDTVSWYQQALGQGPQFIFQYYEEEERQRGNFPDRFSGHQFPNYSSELNVNALLLGDSALYLCASSEQGIVNTEAFFGQGTRLTVV.

The V and J genes are TRBV11-2 and TRBJ1-2; 7 bases align to TRBD1. The ends lost 5 bases at V and 5 bases at J; junction bases unmatched: 11. Germline CDR1 reads SGHAT; CDR2 reads FQNNGV. There are 15 residues in the CDR3. Here the CDR3 DNA reads TGTGCCAGCAGCCTTAACAGGGGCCCCTTGTATGGCTACACCTTC. It encodes CASSLNRGPLYGYTF.

The rearrangement links TRBV6-5 to TRBJ2-2; possibly TRBD1 for D (6 bases). The CDR3 extends over 14 amino acids. V was pared by 6 bases and J by 4 bases, with 12 bases between. CDR1 and CDR2 (germline): MNHEY, SVGAGI. The CDR3: CASRDLTGTGELFF. The CDR3 region has the DNA TGTGCCAGCAGGGACCTGACAGGCACCGGGGAGCTGTTTTTT.

The CDR3 here is CASTETGKNTEAFF. CDR3 bases: TGTGCCAGCACCGAGACAGGGAAGAACACTGAAGCTTTCTTT. The chain is built from TRBV2 and TRBJ1-1; 7 bases map to TRBD1. The CDR3 is made up of 14 amino acids. Germline values: CDR1 SNHLY, CDR2 FYNNEI. After removal of 7 bases from V and 1 base from J, the junction contained 6 bases not matched to a gene.

The rearrangement uses TRBV5-1 and TRBJ1-1; D unresolved. V was clipped by 2 bases and J by 1 base, with 9 bases between them. The CDR3 spans 14 residues. Per germline, CDR1 SGHRS and CDR2 YFSETQ. CDR3 coding DNA: TGCGCCAGCAGCTTAAATGTCCGGAACACTGAAGCTTTCTTT. Protein product: CASSLNVRNTEAFF.

The chain combines TRBV9 with TRBJ1-5; D not resolved. V was cut by 3 bases and J by 7 bases, with 14 bases left in between. This CDR3 contains 14 residues. CDR1 is SGDLS and CDR2 is YYNGEE in the germline V gene. The CDR3 sequence: CASSADGRRQPQHF. DNA for the CDR3: TGTGCCAGCAGCGCGGACGGCAGGAGGCAGCCCCAGCATTTT.

The chain combines TRBV6-5 with TRBJ2-7, with 9 bases identical to TRBD1. The V gene end was trimmed by 2 bases and the J gene end by 2 bases; junction bases not matched to a gene: 4. CDR1 is MNHEY and CDR2 is SVGAGI in the germline V gene. The CDR3 has 15 residues. The CDR3 DNA is TGTGCCAGCAGTTACCCGGGACAGGGTGCCTACGAGCAGTACTTC. Its protein is CASSYPGQGAYEQYF.

The chain carries TRBV25-1 and TRBJ2-7; no clear D gene. The CDR3 consists of 13 residues. The ends were cut back, 6 bases at V and 0 bases at J, with 9 bases in the middle. Germline assignment: CDR1 MGHDK and CDR2 SYGVNS. The CDR3 loop reads CASRSAASYEQYV. CDR3 nucleotide sequence: TGTGCCAGCAGAAGTGCGGCCTCCTACGAGCAGTACGTC.

The chain recombines TRBV4-2 with TRBJ2-3; possible D gene TRBD2, 5 bases. The germline CDR1 and CDR2 sequences are LGHNA and YNFKEQ. Trimming stripped 3 bases from V and 9 bases from J, with 16 bases between. The CDR3 extends over 14 amino acids. In DNA form, the CDR3 reads TGTGCCAGCAGCCAGGGTGAGGTCAGAGGGACGCAGTATTTT. Translated, it gives CASSQGEVRGTQYF.

This rearrangement joins TRBV5-4 to TRBJ1-1, with 8 bases matching TRBD1. This CDR3 region has 16 residues. The V segment lost 3 bases and the J segment 1 base; nucleotides outside the gene matches: 8. Germline V gene sequence: CDR1 SGHNT, CDR2 YYREEE (reference sequence). The DNA for the CDR3 is TGTGCCAGCAGCTCTCAGGGGGCACCAAGGAACACTGAAGCTTTCTTT. Its translation is CASSSQGAPRNTEAFF.

The CDR3, as DNA: TGTGCCAGCAGTTCACAGGGGAACCAAGAGACCCAGTACTTC. It encodes CASSSQGNQETQYF. V is TRBV6-6 and J is TRBJ2-5; 7 nucleotides line up with TRBD1. The CDR3 extends over 14 amino acids. The germline CDR1 and CDR2 sequences are MNHNY and SVGAGI (reference sequence). The ends lost 4 bases at V and 0 bases at J; junction bases unmatched: 2.

The rearrangement joins TRBV7-3 to TRBJ2-1; 9 bases fit TRBD1. The germline gives CDR1 SGHTA, CDR2 FQGTGA. Trimming at V came to 5 bases and at J to 8 bases, leaving 10 bases not matched to a gene. The CDR3 is made up of 15 amino acids. This CDR3 reads CASSIDRGRRDEQFF. The CDR3 DNA is TGTGCCAGCAGCATAGACAGGGGGAGAAGGGATGAGCAGTTCTTC.

This clone was observed a few times. The chain carries TRBV27 and TRBJ1-1, with TRBD1 matching 9 bases. The CDR3 totals 15 residues. Germline values: CDR1 MNHEY, CDR2 SMNVEV (reference sequence). V shed 7 bases and J 6 bases; nucleotides not matched to a gene: 12. CDR3 DNA sequence: TGTGCCAGCATGGACAGGGGTTGGGAGGGCGCTGAAGCTTTCTTT. Amino acids: CASMDRGWEGAEAFF.

This clone has only a few counts. This rearrangement joins TRBV7-7 to TRBJ2-5; 9 bases align to TRBD2. CDR1 and CDR2 from the germline V gene are SSHAT and FNYEAQ (reference sequence). Losses at the gene ends were 5 bases for V and 3 bases for J; bases not matched to a gene: 10. The CDR3 totals 16 residues. The CDR3 spells CASSPLLGGGEETQYF. The CDR3 DNA is TGTGCCAGCAGCCCCCTGCTCGGCGGGGGGGAAGAGACCCAGTACTTC.

The chain carries TRBV5-6 and TRBJ2-5, with D perhaps matching TRBD1 (6 bases). V was pared by 4 bases and J by 4 bases, with 17 bases between. The CDR3 sequence is 15 residues long. Germline CDR1 and CDR2: SGHDT and YYEEEE. In DNA form, the CDR3 reads TGTGCCAGCAGCCCCCGACGAGGGGGTCGAGAGACCCAGTACTTC. Its protein product is CASSPRRGGRETQYF.

V gene TRBV7-8 combines with J gene TRBJ1-2, with D possibly matching TRBD1 (5 bases). The CDR3 is made up of 14 amino acids. Trimming left V 5 bases short and J 6 bases short, with 16 bases between. Germline values: CDR1 SGHVS, CDR2 FQNEAQ. The CDR3 DNA sequence: TGTGCCAGCAGCCTAGGCCAGGGACTAGATGGCTACACCTTC. It codes for CASSLGQGLDGYTF.